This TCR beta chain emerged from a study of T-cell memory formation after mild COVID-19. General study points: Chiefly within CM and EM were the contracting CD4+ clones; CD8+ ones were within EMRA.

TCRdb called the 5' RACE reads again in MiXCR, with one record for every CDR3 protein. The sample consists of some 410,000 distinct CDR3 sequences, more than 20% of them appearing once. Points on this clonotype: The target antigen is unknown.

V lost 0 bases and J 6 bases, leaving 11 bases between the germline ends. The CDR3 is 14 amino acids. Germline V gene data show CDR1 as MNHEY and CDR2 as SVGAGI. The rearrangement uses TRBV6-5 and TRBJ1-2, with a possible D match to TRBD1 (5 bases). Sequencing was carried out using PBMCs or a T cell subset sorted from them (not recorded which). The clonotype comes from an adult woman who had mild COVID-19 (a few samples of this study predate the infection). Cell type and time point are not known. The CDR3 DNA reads TGTGCCAGCAGTTACTCGACCAGGGCCCATGGCTACACCTTC. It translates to CASSYSTRAHGYTF.